This TCR beta chain was identified during a study of response to subunit inactivated influenza vaccine. The CDR3 loop spans 13 amino acids. V was trimmed by 4 bases and J by 6 bases, leaving 9 bases between them. There are a few counts of this clonotype. Antigen unknown. General study points: The authors suggested that every seasonal influenza vaccination recruits few new T cells.

MiXCR, run by TCRdb on the RT-PCR reads, gives a single entry per CDR3 protein. Among about half a million distinct CDR3 sequences, approximately 24% were seen once, and the ten largest hold less than 2.5%. This receptor was obtained from a man aged 45-60 years who received an inactivated influenza vaccine. The starting material was CD4+ T cells sorted from PBMCs, obtained about 5 days after vaccination. V usage is TRBV12-3 or TRBV12-4 and J usage is TRBJ1-4; D gene uncertain. The CDR3 nucleotides are TGTGCCAGCAGTTCGGGATTCTATGAAAAACTGTTTTTT. Translating gives CASSSGFYEKLFF.